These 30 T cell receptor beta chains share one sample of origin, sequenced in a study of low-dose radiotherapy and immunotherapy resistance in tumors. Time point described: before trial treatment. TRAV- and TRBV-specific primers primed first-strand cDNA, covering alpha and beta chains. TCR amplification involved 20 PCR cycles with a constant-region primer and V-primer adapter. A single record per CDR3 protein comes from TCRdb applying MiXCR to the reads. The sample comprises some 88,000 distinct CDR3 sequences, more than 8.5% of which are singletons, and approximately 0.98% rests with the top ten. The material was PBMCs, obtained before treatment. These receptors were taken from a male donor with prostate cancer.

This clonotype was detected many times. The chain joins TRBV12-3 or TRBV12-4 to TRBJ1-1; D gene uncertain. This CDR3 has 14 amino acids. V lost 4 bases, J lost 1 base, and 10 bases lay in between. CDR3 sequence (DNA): TGTGCCAGCAGTTCGCCTCTGGAGAACACTGAAGCTTTCTTT. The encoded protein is CASSSPLENTEAFF.

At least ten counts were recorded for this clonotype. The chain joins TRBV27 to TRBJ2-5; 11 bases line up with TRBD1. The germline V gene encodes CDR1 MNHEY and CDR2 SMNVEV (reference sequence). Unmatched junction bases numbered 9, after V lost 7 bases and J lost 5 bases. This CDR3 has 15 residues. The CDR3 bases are TGTGCCAGCACTAGAAGGACAGGGGGCATGGAGACCCAGTACTTC. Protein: CASTRRTGGMETQYF.

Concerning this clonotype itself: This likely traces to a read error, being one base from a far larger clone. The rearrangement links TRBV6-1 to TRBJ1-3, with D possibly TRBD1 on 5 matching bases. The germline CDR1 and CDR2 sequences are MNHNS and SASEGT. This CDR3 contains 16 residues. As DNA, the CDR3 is TGTGCCAGCAGCCTCTCACGGGGCCTCTCTGGAAACACCTTATATTTT. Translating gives CASSLSRGLSGNTLYF.

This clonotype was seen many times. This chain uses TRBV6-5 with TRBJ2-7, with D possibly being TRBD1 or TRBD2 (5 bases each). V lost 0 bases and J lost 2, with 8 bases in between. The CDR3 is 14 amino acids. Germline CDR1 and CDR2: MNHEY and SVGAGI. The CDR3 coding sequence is TGTGCCAGCAGTTACTCGTTGGGGGCCTACGAGCAGTACTTC. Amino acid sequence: CASSYSLGAYEQYF.

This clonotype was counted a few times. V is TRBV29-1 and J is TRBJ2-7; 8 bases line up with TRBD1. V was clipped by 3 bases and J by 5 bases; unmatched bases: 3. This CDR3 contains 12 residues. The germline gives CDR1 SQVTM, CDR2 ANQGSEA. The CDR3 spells CSVEAGGHEQYF. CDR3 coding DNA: TGCAGCGTTGAGGCAGGGGGCCACGAGCAGTACTTC.

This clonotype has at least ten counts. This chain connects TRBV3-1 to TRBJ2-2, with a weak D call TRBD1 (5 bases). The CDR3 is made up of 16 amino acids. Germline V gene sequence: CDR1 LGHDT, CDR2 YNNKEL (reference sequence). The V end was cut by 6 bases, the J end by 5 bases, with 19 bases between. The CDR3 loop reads CASRTESGQGTGELFF. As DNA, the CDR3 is TGTGCCAGCAGGACAGAATCAGGCCAAGGGACCGGGGAGCTGTTTTTT.

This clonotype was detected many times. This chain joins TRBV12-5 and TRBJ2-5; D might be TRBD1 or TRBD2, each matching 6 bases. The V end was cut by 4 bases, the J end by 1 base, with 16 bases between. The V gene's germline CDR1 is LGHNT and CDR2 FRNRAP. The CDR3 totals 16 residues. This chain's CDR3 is CASGSGALGGQETQYF. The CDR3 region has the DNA TGTGCTAGTGGTTCAGGGGCCTTGGGAGGCCAAGAGACCCAGTACTTC.

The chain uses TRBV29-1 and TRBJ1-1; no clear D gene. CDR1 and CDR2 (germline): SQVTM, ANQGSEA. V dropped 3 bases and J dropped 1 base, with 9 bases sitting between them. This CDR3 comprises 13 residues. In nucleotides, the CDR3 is TGCAGCGTTGAGCCCGGCGGGAACACTGAAGCTTTCTTT. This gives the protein CSVEPGGNTEAFF.

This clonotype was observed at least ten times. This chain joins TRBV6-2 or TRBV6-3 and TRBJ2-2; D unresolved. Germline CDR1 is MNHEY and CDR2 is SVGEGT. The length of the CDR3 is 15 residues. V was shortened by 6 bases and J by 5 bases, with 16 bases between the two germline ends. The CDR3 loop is CASSRAHLWTGELFF. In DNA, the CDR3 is TGTGCCAGCAGCCGGGCCCATCTCTGGACCGGGGAGCTGTTTTTT.

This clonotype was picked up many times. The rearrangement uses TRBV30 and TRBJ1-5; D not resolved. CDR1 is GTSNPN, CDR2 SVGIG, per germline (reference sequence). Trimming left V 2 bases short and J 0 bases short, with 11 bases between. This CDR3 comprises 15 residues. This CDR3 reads CAWSPQSPSNQPQHF. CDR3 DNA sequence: TGTGCCTGGAGTCCGCAAAGTCCTAGCAATCAGCCCCAGCATTTT.

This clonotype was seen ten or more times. The CDR3 region has the DNA TGTGCCAGCAGTTCCGACAGGGTAAGGACCTACGAGCAGTACTTC. Protein product: CASSSDRVRTYEQYF. The chain carries TRBV7-2 and TRBJ2-7; 7 bases align to TRBD1. The CDR3 is 15 residues long. The germline CDR1 and CDR2 sequences are SGHTA and FQGNSA. The junction had 10 bases not matched to a gene; V was cut back by 6 bases and J by 2 bases.

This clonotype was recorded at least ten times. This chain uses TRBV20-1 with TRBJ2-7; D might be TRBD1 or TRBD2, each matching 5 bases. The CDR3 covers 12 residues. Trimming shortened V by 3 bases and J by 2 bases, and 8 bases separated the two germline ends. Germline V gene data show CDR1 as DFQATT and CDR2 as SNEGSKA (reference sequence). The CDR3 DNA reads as TGCAGTGCTAGTTTGGGGGCCTACGAGCAGTACTTC. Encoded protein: CSASLGAYEQYF.

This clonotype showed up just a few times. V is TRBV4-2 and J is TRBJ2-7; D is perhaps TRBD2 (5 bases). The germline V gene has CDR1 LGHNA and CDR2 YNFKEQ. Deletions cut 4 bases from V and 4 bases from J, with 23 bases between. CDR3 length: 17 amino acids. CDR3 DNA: TGTGCCAGCAGCCGCCTATGGCCAACTGAGGGTGATTACGAGCAGTACTTC. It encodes CASSRLWPTEGDYEQYF.

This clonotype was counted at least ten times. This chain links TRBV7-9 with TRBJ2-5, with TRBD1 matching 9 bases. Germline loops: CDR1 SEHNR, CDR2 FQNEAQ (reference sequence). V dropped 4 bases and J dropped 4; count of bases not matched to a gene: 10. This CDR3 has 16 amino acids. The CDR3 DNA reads TGTGCCAGCAGCTCAGCGAGGGACAGGGTGAGAGAGACCCAGTACTTC. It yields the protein CASSSARDRVRETQYF. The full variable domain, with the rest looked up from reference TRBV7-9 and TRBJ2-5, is DTGVSQNPRHKITKRGQNVTFRCDPISEHNRLYWYRQTLGQGPEFLTYFQNEAQLEKSRLLSDRFSAERPKGSFSTLEIQRTEQGDSAMYLCASSSARDRVRETQYFGPGTRLLVL.

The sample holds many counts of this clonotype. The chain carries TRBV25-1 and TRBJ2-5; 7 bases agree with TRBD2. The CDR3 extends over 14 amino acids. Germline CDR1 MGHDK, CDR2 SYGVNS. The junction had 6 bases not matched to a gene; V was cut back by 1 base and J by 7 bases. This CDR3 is CASSEWGGTGTQYF. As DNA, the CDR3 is TGTGCCAGCAGTGAATGGGGGGGGACGGGGACCCAGTACTTC.

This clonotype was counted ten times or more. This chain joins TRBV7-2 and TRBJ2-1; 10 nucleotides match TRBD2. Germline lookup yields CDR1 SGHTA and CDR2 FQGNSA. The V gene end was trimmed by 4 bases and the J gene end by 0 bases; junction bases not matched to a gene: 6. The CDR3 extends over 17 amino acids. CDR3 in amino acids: CASSYGLAESSYNEQFF. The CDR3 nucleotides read TGTGCCAGCAGCTACGGACTAGCGGAGAGCTCCTACAATGAGCAGTTCTTC.

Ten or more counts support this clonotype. This chain's CDR3 is CASSPRDSSSYNEQFF. Here the CDR3 DNA reads TGTGCCAGCTCACCACGGGACAGCAGCTCCTACAATGAGCAGTTCTTC. The chain joins TRBV18 to TRBJ2-1, with 7 bases fitting TRBD1. The CDR3 length is 16 residues. Germline trimming cut 1 base from V and 0 bases from J; bases unmatched to any gene: 3. Germline lookup yields CDR1 KGHSH and CDR2 LQKENI.

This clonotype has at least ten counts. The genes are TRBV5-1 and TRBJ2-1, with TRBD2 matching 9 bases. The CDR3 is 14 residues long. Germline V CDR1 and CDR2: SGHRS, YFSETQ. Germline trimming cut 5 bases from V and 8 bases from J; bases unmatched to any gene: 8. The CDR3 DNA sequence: TGCGCCAGCAGAGGGACTAGCCGAGGAGATGAGCAGTTCTTC. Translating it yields CASRGTSRGDEQFF.

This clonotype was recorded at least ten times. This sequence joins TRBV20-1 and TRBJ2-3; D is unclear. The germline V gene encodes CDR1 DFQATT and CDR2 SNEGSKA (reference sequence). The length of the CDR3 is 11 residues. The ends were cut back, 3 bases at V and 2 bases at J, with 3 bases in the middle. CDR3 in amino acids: CSARPTDTQYF. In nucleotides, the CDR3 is TGCAGTGCTAGGCCCACAGATACGCAGTATTTT.

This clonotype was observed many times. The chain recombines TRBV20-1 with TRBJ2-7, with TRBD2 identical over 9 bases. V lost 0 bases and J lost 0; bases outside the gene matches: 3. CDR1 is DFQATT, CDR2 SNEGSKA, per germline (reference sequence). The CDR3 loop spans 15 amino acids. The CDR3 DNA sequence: TGCAGTGCTAGAGATCTAGCGGGGCCCTCCTACGAGCAGTACTTC. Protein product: CSARDLAGPSYEQYF.

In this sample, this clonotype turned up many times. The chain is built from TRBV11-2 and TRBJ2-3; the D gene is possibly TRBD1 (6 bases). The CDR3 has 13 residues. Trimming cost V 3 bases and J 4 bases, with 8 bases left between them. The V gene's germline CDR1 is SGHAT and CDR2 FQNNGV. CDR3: CASSFAGADTQYF. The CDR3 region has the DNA TGTGCCAGCAGCTTTGCAGGGGCAGATACGCAGTATTTT.

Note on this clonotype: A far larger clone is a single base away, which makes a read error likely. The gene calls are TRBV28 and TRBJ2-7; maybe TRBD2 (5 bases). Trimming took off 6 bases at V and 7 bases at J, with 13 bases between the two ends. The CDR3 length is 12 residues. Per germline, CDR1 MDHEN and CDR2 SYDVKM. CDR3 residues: CASSSGIDEQYF. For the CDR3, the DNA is TGTGCCAGCAGCTCGGGGATCGATGAGCAGTACTTC.

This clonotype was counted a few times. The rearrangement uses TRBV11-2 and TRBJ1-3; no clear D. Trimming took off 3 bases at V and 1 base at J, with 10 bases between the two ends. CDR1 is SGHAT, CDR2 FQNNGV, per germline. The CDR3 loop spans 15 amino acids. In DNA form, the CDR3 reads TGTGCCAGCAGCTTTTCGGAAACTTCTGGAAACACCATATATTTT. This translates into CASSFSETSGNTIYF.

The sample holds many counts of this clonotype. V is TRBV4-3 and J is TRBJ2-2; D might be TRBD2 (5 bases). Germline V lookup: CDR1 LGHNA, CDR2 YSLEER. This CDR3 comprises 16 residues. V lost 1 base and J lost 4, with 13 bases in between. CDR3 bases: TGCGCCAGCAGCCAAGGGATCCCGGGAACCACCGGGGAGCTGTTTTTT. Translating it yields CASSQGIPGTTGELFF.

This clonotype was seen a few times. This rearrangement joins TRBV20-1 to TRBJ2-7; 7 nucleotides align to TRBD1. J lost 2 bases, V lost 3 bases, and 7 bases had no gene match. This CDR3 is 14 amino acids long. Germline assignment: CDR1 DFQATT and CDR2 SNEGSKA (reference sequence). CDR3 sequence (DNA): TGCAGTGCTAGCCGGGACAGACTTACCTACGAGCAGTACTTC. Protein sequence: CSASRDRLTYEQYF.

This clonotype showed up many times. CDR3 coding DNA: TGTGCCAGCAGTTTAAGGGACATAGGCTTCGGGGAGCTGTTTTTT. This gives the protein CASSLRDIGFGELFF. The rearrangement joins TRBV27 to TRBJ2-2, with D perhaps matching TRBD1 (6 bases). The CDR3 consists of 15 residues. Germline lookup yields CDR1 MNHEY and CDR2 SMNVEV (reference sequence). V lost 2 bases to trimming and J lost 7 bases, with 14 bases between them.

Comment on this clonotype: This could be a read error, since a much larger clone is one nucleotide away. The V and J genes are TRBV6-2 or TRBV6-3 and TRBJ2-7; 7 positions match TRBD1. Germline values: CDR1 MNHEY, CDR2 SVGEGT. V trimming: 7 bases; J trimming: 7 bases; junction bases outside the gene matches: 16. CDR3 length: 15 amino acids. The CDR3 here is CASTHRGGSYNEQYF. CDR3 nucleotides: TGTGCCAGCACCCACAGGGGTGGGTCCTACAATGAGCAGTACTTC.

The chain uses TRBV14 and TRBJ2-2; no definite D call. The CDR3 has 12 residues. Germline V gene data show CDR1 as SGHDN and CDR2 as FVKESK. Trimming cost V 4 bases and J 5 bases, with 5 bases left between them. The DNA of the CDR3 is TGTGCCAGCAGCCCCTTTACCGGGGAGCTGTTTTTT. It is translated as CASSPFTGELFF.

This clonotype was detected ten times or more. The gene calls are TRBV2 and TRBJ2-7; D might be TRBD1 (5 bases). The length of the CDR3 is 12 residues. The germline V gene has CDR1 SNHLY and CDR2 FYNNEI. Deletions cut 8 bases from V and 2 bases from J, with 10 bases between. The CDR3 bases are TGTGCCAGCGAAGGACAAACCTACGAGCAGTACTTC. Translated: CASEGQTYEQYF.

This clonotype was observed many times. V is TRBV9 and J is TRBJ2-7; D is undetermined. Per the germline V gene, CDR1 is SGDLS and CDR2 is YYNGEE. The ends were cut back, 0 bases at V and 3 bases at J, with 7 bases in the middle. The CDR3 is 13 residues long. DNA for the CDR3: TGTGCCAGCAGCGTAGGAGACCTCTACGAGCAGTACTTC. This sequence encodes CASSVGDLYEQYF.